The clone carrying this T cell receptor beta chain was seen more than once but under ten times. The antigen is not known. This specimen belongs to a study of beta chain features in type 1 diabetes. The V gene lost 1 base and the J gene lost 1 base, with 13 bases spanning the gap. The germline V gene encodes CDR1 MNHEY and CDR2 SMNVEV (reference sequence). The CDR3 has 16 residues. Study findings and constraints: TCRB CDR3s from Type 1 diabetes patients were moderately but significantly shorter in all four CD4+ subsets. Here, the possible influence of HLA type (on TCRB rearrangement) remained unresolved.

All of the isolated RNA was reverse transcribed, so expressed TCRB transcripts were sequenced. Profiling relied on immunoSEQ multiplex PCR, and the TCRdb table lists in-frame clones only, not all of them. The profile shows 250,000 to 300,000 clones, around 25% of them singletons. Input material: naive CD4+ T cells from blood. The TCR sequence derives from a woman aged 25 to 45 with type 1 diabetes. V is TRBV27 and J is TRBJ2-5, with a weak D call TRBD1 (5 bases). CDR3 bases: TGTGCCAGCAGTTTATGGGGCCGAGAAATCCAAGAGACCCAGTACTTC. This codes for CASSLWGREIQETQYF.